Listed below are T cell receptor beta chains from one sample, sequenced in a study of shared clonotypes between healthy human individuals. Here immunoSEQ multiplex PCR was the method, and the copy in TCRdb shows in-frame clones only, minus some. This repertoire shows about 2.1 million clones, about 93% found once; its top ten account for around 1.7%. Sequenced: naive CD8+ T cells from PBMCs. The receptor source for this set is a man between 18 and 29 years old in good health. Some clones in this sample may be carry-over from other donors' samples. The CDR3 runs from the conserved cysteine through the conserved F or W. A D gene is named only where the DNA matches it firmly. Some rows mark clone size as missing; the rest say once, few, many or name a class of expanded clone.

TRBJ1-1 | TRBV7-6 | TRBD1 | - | TGTGCCAGCAGCCAGACAGGGGGAAGACGGACTGAAGCTTTCTTT | CASSQTGGRRTEAFF
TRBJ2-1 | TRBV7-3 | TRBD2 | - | TGTGCCAGCAGCTCTTTAGCGGGAGGACGTTACGATGAGCAGTTCTTC | CASSSLAGGRYDEQFF
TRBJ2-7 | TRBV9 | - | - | TGTGCCAGCAGCCCAGGTAGGGAGCAGTACTTC | CASSPGREQYF
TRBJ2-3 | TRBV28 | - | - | TGTGCCAGCAGTTTAATCGGGACCACAGATACGCAGTATTTT | CASSLIGTTDTQYF
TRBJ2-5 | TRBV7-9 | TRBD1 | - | TGTGCCAGCAGCTCAGGGACAGCGGAGACCCAGTACTTC | CASSSGTAETQYF
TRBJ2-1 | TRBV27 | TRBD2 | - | TGTGCCAGCAGTCCAAATAGCGGGAGGGCCAACAATGAGCAGTTCTTC | CASSPNSGRANNEQFF
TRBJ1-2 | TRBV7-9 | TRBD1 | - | TGTGCCAGCAGCCCGGACAGGAGTCCCTATGGCTACACCTTC | CASSPDRSPYGYTF
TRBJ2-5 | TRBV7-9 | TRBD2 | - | TGTGCCAGCAGCTTGCCAGCTAGCGGGGGACAAGAGACCCAGTACTTC | CASSLPASGGQETQYF
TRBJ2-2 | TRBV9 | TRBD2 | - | TGTGCCAGCAGCGTGTCGACTAGCGCCGCGGGGACCGGGGAGCTGTTTTTT | CASSVSTSAAGTGELFF
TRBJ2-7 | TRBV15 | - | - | TGTGCCACCAGCTACACACAGGGTATAGCCCCATACTTC | CATSYTQGIAPYF
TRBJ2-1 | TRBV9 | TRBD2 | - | TGTGCCAGCAGCGTAGGCGGGAGAGTCGGTCATGAGCAGTTCTTC | CASSVGGRVGHEQFF
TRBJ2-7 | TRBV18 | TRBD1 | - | TGTGCCAGCTCACCAGACGACAGGGCGCCCTACGAGCAGTACTTC | CASSPDDRAPYEQYF
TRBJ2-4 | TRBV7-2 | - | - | TGTGCCAGCAGCTTAGCGGCTATTGGCAAAAACATTCAGTACTTC | CASSLAAIGKNIQYF
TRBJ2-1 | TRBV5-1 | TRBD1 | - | TGCGCCAGCAGGAGTAGACAGGGGGTCGATGAGCAGTTCTTC | CASRSRQGVDEQFF
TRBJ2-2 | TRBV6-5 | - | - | TGTGCCAGCAGTTATTTCGGGATCGGGGAGCTGTTTTTT | CASSYFGIGELFF
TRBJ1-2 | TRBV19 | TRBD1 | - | TGTGCCAGTAGTCCAACGTCGGGACAGCACTATGGCTACACCTTC | CASSPTSGQHYGYTF
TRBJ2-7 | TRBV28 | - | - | TGTGCCAGCAGTTTTTCGGGAGAGAAAAACGAGCAGTACTTC | CASSFSGEKNEQYF
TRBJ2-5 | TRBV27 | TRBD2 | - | TGTGCCAGCAGTTTTTCGCCGGGTAGCGGGATTGAGACCCAGTACTTC | CASSFSPGSGIETQYF
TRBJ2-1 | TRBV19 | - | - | TGTGCCAGTAGCCAGGCCTACGGGAGCACCTACAATGAGCAGTTCTTC | CASSQAYGSTYNEQFF
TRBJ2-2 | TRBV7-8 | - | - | TGTGCCAGCAGAGTAGGGACCGGGGAGCTGTTTTTT | CASRVGTGELFF
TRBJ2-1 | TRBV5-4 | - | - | TGTGCCAGCAGCCCCTCGGGAATCCAAGAGGAGTTCTTC | CASSPSGIQEEFF
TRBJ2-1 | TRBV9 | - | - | TGTGCCAGCAGCGTAAACGTGCGGGAATTTGGCAATGAGCAGTTCTTC | CASSVNVREFGNEQFF
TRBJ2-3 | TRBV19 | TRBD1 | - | TGTGCCAGTTCAGCCGGGACAGGGCCAATTGATACGCAGTATTTT | CASSAGTGPIDTQYF
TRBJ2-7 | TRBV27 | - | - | TGTGCCAGCAGTTTACCAGGGGATCGCGAGCAGTACTTC | CASSLPGDREQYF
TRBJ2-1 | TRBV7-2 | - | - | TGTGCCAGCAGCTGGGACTCGGATGAGCAGTTCTTC | CASSWDSDEQFF
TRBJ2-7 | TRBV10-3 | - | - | TGTGCCATCAGTGAGGGGGGGTCCTACGAGCAGTACTTC | CAISEGGSYEQYF
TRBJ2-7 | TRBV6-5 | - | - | TGTGCCAGCAGTTACGACAGCACCTACGAGCAGTACTTC | CASSYDSTYEQYF
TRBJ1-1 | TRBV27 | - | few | TGTGCCAGCAGCCCCGGACAGCCGGAAGCTTTCTTT | CASSPGQPEAFF
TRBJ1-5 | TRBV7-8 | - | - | TGTGCCAGCAGCTCGAAAGGGGTTAGCAATCAGCCCCAGCATTTT | CASSSKGVSNQPQHF
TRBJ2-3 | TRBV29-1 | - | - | TGCAGCGTTGAGCTAGGGGACACAGATACGCAGTATTTT | CSVELGDTDTQYF
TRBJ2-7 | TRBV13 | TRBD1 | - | TGTGCCAGCAGCTTAGGACCGGGACAGGGGGCACACGAGCAGTACTTC | CASSLGPGQGAHEQYF
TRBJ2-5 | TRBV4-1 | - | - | TGCGCCAGCAGCCAAGCCGGCGAGACCCAGTACTTC | CASSQAGETQYF
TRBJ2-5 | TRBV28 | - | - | TGTGCCAGCAGTTTTTCTCCGGGACCGCCGGAGGGAGAGACCCAGTACTTC | CASSFSPGPPEGETQYF
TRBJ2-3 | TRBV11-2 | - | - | TGTGCCAGCAGCTTAGATGTGCGATCCGAGAGCACAGATACGCAGTATTTT | CASSLDVRSESTDTQYF
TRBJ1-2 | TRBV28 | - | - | TGTGCCAGCAGTTTGGGGACCGTATACTACACCTTC | CASSLGTVYYTF
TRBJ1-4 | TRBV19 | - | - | TGTGCCAGTAGTATCGGTAGGGGCGGACAAGAAAAACTGTTTTTT | CASSIGRGGQEKLFF
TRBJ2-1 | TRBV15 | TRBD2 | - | TGTGCCACCAGCGGACTACCGGGACTAGCGGGACCGGGCTCCTACAATGAGCAGTTCTTC | CATSGLPGLAGPGSYNEQFF
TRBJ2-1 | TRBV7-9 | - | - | TGTGCCAGCAGAGGCGGGGGCGCGTGGGAAACTGAGCAGTTCTTC | CASRGGGAWETEQFF
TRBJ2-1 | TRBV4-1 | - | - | TGCGCCAGCAGCGGCGGGACGCGGTTCTTC | CASSGGTRFF
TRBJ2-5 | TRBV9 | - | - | TGTGCCAGCAGCGTAGTCGGAATCGGGCAAGAGACCCAGTACTTC | CASSVVGIGQETQYF
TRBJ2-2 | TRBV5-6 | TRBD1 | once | TGTGCCAGCAGCTTTGGGACAGGCCTTTCGGGGGAGCTGTTTTTT | CASSFGTGLSGELFF
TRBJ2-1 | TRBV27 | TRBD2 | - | TGTGCCAGCAGTTTACGGCTAGCGGGAGGCCATATCTATGAGCAGTTCTTC | CASSLRLAGGHIYEQFF
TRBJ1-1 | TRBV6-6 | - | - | TGTGCCAGCAGTTACATGGGTGCTGAAGCTTTCTTT | CASSYMGAEAFF
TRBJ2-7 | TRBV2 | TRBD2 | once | TGTGCCAGCAGTGTAACCAGCGGGGGACCCTACGAGCAGTACTTC | CASSVTSGGPYEQYF
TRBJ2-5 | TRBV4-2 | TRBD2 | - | TGTGCCAGCAGCCAAGTGGCTAGCGGGCTCCCGGTGGAGACCCAGTACTTC | CASSQVASGLPVETQYF
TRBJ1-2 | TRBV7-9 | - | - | TGTGCCAGCAGCTTAGCGGGAGGACAGCGTAACTATGGCTACACCTTC | CASSLAGGQRNYGYTF
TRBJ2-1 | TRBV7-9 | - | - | TGTGCCAGCAGCTTACCTAGTAATGAGCAGTTCTTC | CASSLPSNEQFF
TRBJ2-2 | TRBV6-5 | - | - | TGTGCCAGCAGTTACTCTCAGGGGCACCGCGGGGAGCTGTTTTTT | CASSYSQGHRGELFF